A selection of T cell receptor beta chains follows, all from one sample in a study of patients and donors after allogeneic stem cell transplantation. In TCRdb, the RT-PCR reads were re-called with MiXCR into one record per CDR3 protein. The sample includes 150,000 to 250,000 distinct CDR3 sequences, around two fifths of them seen just once. The sample was blood, either unsorted or a sorted T cell fraction (not recorded which). The source of these receptors is a human donor who was either an allogeneic HSCT recipient or a stem cell or donor lymphocyte infusion donor (not recorded which). It is not recorded whose cells these are; they may come from a transplant donor. The CDR3 runs from the conserved cysteine through the conserved F or W. D genes are given only for firm matches. Clone sizes are given selectively: once, few, many, or a class where the clone is expanded.

j_gene: TRBJ1-1; d_gene: NA; v_gene: TRBV15; abundance: once; CDR3aa: CATSRDQGTRTTEAFF; CDR3nt: TGTGCCACCAGCAGAGATCAAGGGACAAGAACGACTGAAGCTTTCTTT
j_gene: TRBJ1-1; d_gene: TRBD1; v_gene: TRBV15; abundance: few; CDR3aa: CATSRDRGPMNTEAFF; CDR3nt: TGTGCCACCAGCAGGGACAGGGGGCCCATGAACACTGAAGCTTTCTTT
j_gene: TRBJ2-1; d_gene: TRBD2; v_gene: TRBV7-6; abundance: NA; CDR3aa: CASSLGPAGGDNEQFF; CDR3nt: TGTGCCAGCAGCTTAGGACCAGCGGGAGGGGACAATGAGCAGTTCTTC
j_gene: TRBJ1-5; d_gene: TRBD1; v_gene: TRBV7-2; abundance: few; CDR3aa: CATGWTGGGNQPQHF; CDR3nt: TGTGCCACCGGATGGACAGGGGGAGGGAATCAGCCCCAGCATTTT
j_gene: TRBJ1-2; d_gene: NA; v_gene: TRBV4-2; abundance: NA; CDR3aa: CASSQAGHNYGYTF; CDR3nt: TGTGCCAGCAGCCAAGCGGGCCATAACTATGGCTACACCTTC
j_gene: TRBJ1-1; d_gene: NA; v_gene: TRBV28; abundance: many; CDR3aa: CASSLYSRNTEAFF; CDR3nt: TGTGCCAGCAGTTTATATTCGAGGAACACTGAAGCTTTCTTT
j_gene: TRBJ1-2; d_gene: TRBD1; v_gene: TRBV7-9; abundance: few; CDR3aa: CASSSWRTGLNGYTF; CDR3nt: TGTGCCAGCAGCTCTTGGAGGACAGGTTTGAATGGCTACACCTTC
j_gene: TRBJ1-1; d_gene: NA; v_gene: TRBV12-3/TRBV12-4; abundance: NA; CDR3aa: CASSPALEAFF; CDR3nt: TGTGCCAGCAGTCCCGCCCTTGAAGCTTTCTTT
j_gene: TRBJ2-5; d_gene: NA; v_gene: TRBV12-3/TRBV12-4; abundance: few; CDR3aa: CASSPGTNQETQYF; CDR3nt: TGTGCCAGCAGTCCCGGGACCAACCAAGAGACCCAGTACTTC
j_gene: TRBJ1-2; d_gene: TRBD1; v_gene: TRBV5-6; abundance: NA; CDR3aa: CASSLGMGQDGYGYTF; CDR3nt: TGTGCCAGCAGCCTAGGGATGGGACAGGACGGCTATGGCTACACCTTC
j_gene: TRBJ1-2; d_gene: TRBD1; v_gene: TRBV12-3/TRBV12-4; abundance: once; CDR3aa: CASSDSGTGQYGYTF; CDR3nt: TGTGCCAGCAGCGACTCCGGGACAGGGCAATATGGCTACACCTTC
j_gene: TRBJ1-3; d_gene: NA; v_gene: TRBV27; abundance: few; CDR3aa: CASSFGNSGNTIYF; CDR3nt: TGTGCCAGCAGTTTTGGCAACTCTGGAAACACCATATATTTT
j_gene: TRBJ2-7; d_gene: NA; v_gene: TRBV15; abundance: NA; CDR3aa: CATSRDASANYEQYF; CDR3nt: TGTGCCACCAGCAGAGATGCCAGCGCCAACTACGAGCAGTACTTC
j_gene: TRBJ2-4; d_gene: TRBD2; v_gene: TRBV7-6; abundance: NA; CDR3aa: CASRSLAENIQYF; CDR3nt: TGTGCCAGCAGAAGTCTAGCGGAAAACATTCAGTACTTC
j_gene: TRBJ1-3; d_gene: NA; v_gene: TRBV5-1; abundance: NA; CDR3aa: CASSWDISSGNTIYF; CDR3nt: TGCGCCAGCAGCTGGGACATCTCCTCTGGAAACACCATATATTTT
j_gene: TRBJ2-1; d_gene: NA; v_gene: TRBV15; abundance: NA; CDR3aa: CATTTEGSYNEQFF; CDR3nt: TGTGCCACCACCACAGAGGGCTCCTACAATGAGCAGTTCTTC
j_gene: TRBJ1-1; d_gene: NA; v_gene: TRBV27; abundance: once; CDR3aa: CASSLSAAEGNEAFF; CDR3nt: TGTGCCAGCAGTTTATCGGCGGCGGAGGGTAATGAAGCTTTCTTT
j_gene: TRBJ1-2; d_gene: TRBD1; v_gene: TRBV7-2; abundance: NA; CDR3aa: CASDRIGGQGRDYYGYTF; CDR3nt: TGTGCCAGCGACCGGATCGGGGGACAGGGACGAGACTACTATGGCTACACCTTC
j_gene: TRBJ2-1; d_gene: NA; v_gene: TRBV21-1; abundance: few; CDR3aa: CASSKRRTGLGVHNEQFF; CDR3nt: TGTGCCAGCAGCAAGCGAAGGACCGGACTAGGGGTCCACAATGAGCAGTTCTTC
j_gene: TRBJ2-1; d_gene: NA; v_gene: TRBV27; abundance: NA; CDR3aa: CASSPGAGEQFF; CDR3nt: TGTGCCAGCAGTCCCGGGGCAGGTGAGCAGTTCTTC
j_gene: TRBJ2-1; d_gene: TRBD1; v_gene: TRBV10-3; abundance: NA; CDR3aa: CAIGERGQRNEQFF; CDR3nt: TGTGCCATCGGAGAGAGGGGGCAACGTAATGAGCAGTTCTTC
j_gene: TRBJ2-3; d_gene: NA; v_gene: TRBV20-1; abundance: NA; CDR3aa: CSARARLTDTQYF; CDR3nt: TGCAGTGCTAGAGCCCGACTCACAGATACGCAGTATTTT
j_gene: TRBJ1-6; d_gene: TRBD1; v_gene: TRBV20-1; abundance: NA; CDR3aa: CSATTTGINSPLHF; CDR3nt: TGCAGTGCTACCACGACAGGGATTAATTCACCCCTCCACTTT
j_gene: TRBJ1-5; d_gene: NA; v_gene: TRBV19; abundance: NA; CDR3aa: CASSIVPGGNQPQHF; CDR3nt: TGTGCCAGTAGTATAGTCCCAGGCGGGAATCAGCCCCAGCATTTT
j_gene: TRBJ2-7; d_gene: TRBD1; v_gene: TRBV7-6; abundance: few; CDR3aa: CASSSWFGQGSGEQYF; CDR3nt: TGTGCCAGCAGCTCATGGTTTGGACAGGGGAGCGGCGAGCAGTACTTC
j_gene: TRBJ1-1; d_gene: NA; v_gene: TRBV6-5; abundance: few; CDR3aa: CASSYNGVGPNTEAFF; CDR3nt: TGTGCCAGCAGTTACAACGGGGTTGGACCGAACACTGAAGCTTTCTTT
j_gene: TRBJ1-6; d_gene: NA; v_gene: TRBV12-3/TRBV12-4; abundance: few; CDR3aa: CASSSRSALGISPLHF; CDR3nt: TGTGCCAGCAGTTCGCGTTCGGCATTAGGAATTTCACCCCTCCACTTT
j_gene: TRBJ2-1; d_gene: TRBD2; v_gene: TRBV20-1; abundance: NA; CDR3aa: CSAYTSGRGNEQFF; CDR3nt: TGCAGTGCTTATACTAGCGGGAGAGGGAATGAGCAGTTCTTC
j_gene: TRBJ1-1; d_gene: NA; v_gene: TRBV7-9; abundance: NA; CDR3aa: CASNLGGYGATEAFF; CDR3nt: TGTGCCAGCAACCTAGGGGGGTACGGGGCCACTGAAGCTTTCTTT
j_gene: TRBJ2-7; d_gene: NA; v_gene: TRBV12-3/TRBV12-4; abundance: NA; CDR3aa: CASTQGGDEQYF; CDR3nt: TGTGCCAGCACCCAAGGGGGTGACGAGCAGTACTTC
j_gene: TRBJ1-2; d_gene: NA; v_gene: TRBV6-5; abundance: few; CDR3aa: CASSYSGRQGYTF; CDR3nt: TGTGCCAGCAGTTACTCGGGAAGACAAGGCTACACCTTC
j_gene: TRBJ1-1; d_gene: TRBD1; v_gene: TRBV11-3; abundance: NA; CDR3aa: CASSHPGQRAFF; CDR3nt: TGTGCCAGCAGCCATCCGGGACAGCGAGCTTTCTTT
j_gene: TRBJ2-1; d_gene: TRBD2; v_gene: TRBV9; abundance: NA; CDR3aa: CASSVVGGRGLNEQFF; CDR3nt: TGTGCCAGCAGCGTAGTTGGCGGGAGGGGTTTAAATGAGCAGTTCTTC
j_gene: TRBJ1-1; d_gene: NA; v_gene: TRBV6-2/TRBV6-3; abundance: NA; CDR3aa: CASSPARENTEAFF; CDR3nt: TGTGCCAGCAGCCCGGCCAGAGAGAACACTGAAGCTTTCTTT
j_gene: TRBJ2-2; d_gene: TRBD1; v_gene: TRBV5-1; abundance: NA; CDR3aa: CASSLAVFGAGGANTGELFF; CDR3nt: TGCGCCAGCAGCTTGGCCGTTTTTGGAGCAGGGGGTGCGAACACCGGGGAGCTGTTTTTT
j_gene: TRBJ2-1; d_gene: TRBD2; v_gene: TRBV7-9; abundance: few; CDR3aa: CASSLPGLASSDEQFF; CDR3nt: TGTGCCAGCAGCTTACCGGGACTAGCATCGTCCGATGAGCAGTTCTTC
j_gene: TRBJ1-1; d_gene: NA; v_gene: TRBV12-3/TRBV12-4; abundance: few; CDR3aa: CASSLGGRVNTEAFF; CDR3nt: TGTGCCAGCAGTTTAGGGGGCAGGGTTAACACTGAAGCTTTCTTT
j_gene: TRBJ2-1; d_gene: TRBD2; v_gene: TRBV7-8; abundance: NA; CDR3aa: CASSLESGGLGYNEQFF; CDR3nt: TGTGCCAGCAGCTTAGAATCGGGGGGACTAGGGTACAATGAGCAGTTCTTC
j_gene: TRBJ2-3; d_gene: NA; v_gene: TRBV12-3/TRBV12-4; abundance: NA; CDR3aa: CASSLGGTADTQYF; CDR3nt: TGTGCCAGCAGTTTGGGTGGGACGGCGGATACGCAGTATTTT
j_gene: TRBJ1-6; d_gene: NA; v_gene: TRBV7-9; abundance: NA; CDR3aa: CASSPRQYNSPLHF; CDR3nt: TGTGCCAGCAGCCCAAGACAGTATAATTCACCCCTCCACTTT
j_gene: TRBJ2-7; d_gene: TRBD2; v_gene: TRBV9; abundance: NA; CDR3aa: CASARGGRASSNYEQYF; CDR3nt: TGTGCCAGTGCCCGGGGCGGGAGGGCCTCCTCAAACTACGAGCAGTACTTC
j_gene: TRBJ1-1; d_gene: NA; v_gene: TRBV7-8; abundance: NA; CDR3aa: CASSYTRENTEAFF; CDR3nt: TGTGCCAGCAGTTACACCAGGGAAAACACTGAAGCTTTCTTT